This T cell receptor beta chain was identified in a study of cytomegalovirus exposure and HLA in healthy donors. As for this clone: Its target is not known.

Study outcomes and limitations: Rarity characterized most TCR sequences, yet some public TCRs appeared in many donors.

PCR was performed using 60 Vbeta and 13 Jbeta primers. This table comes from immunoSEQ multiplex PCR, and its TCRdb copy is limited to in-frame clones, with some not included. The sample includes approximately 180,000 clones, about 87% of them seen just once. Though probably carrying unrecorded immune exposures, donors were nominally healthy at sampling. CDR1 is SGHVS, CDR2 FQNEAQ, per germline. The CDR3 loop spans 15 amino acids. V was clipped by 1 base and J by 0 bases, with 9 bases between them. The sample comprised PBMCs. V usage is TRBV7-8 and J usage is TRBJ1-1; tentative D call: TRBD1 (6 bases). The sequence was collected from a woman younger than 35 in good health and CMV-seronegative. The CDR3 nucleotides read TGTGCCAGCAGCTTAGTCGCAGGGGTGAACACTGAAGCTTTCTTT. Encoded protein: CASSLVAGVNTEAFF.